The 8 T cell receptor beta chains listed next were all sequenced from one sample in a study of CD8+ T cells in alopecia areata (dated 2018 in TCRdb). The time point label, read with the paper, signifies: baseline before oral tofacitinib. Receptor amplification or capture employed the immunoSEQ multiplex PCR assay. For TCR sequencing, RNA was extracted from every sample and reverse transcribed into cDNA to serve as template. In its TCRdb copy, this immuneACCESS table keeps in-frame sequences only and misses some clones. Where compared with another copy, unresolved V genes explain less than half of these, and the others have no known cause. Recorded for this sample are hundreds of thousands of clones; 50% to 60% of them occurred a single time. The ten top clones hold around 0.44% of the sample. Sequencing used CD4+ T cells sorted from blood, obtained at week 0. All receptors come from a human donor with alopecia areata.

In DNA form, the CDR3 reads TGTGCCAGCAGCCCCCTCGGGAGACAAGAGACCCAGTACTTC. Amino acids: CASSPLGRQETQYF. The chain employs TRBV5-5 and TRBJ2-5; weak D call: TRBD2 (6 bases). This CDR3 has 14 residues. Trimming shortened V by 4 bases and J by 2 bases, and 12 bases separated the two germline ends. The V gene's germline CDR1 is SGHKS and CDR2 YYEKEE (reference sequence).

CDR3 sequence reads: CASSSRLGSNTQYF. In DNA form, the CDR3 reads TGTGCCAGCAGCTCCCGGCTAGGCAGTAATACGCAGTATTTT. This sequence joins TRBV7-2 and TRBJ2-3; D is ambiguous. Germline V lookup: CDR1 SGHTA, CDR2 FQGNSA. V shed 4 bases and J shed 7 bases, with 15 bases lying between them. The CDR3 spans 14 residues.

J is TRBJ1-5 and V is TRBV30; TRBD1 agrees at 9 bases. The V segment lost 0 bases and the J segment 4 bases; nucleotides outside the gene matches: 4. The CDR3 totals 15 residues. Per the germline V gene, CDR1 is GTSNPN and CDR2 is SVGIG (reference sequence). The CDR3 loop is CAWSVRTGENQPQHF. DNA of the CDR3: TGTGCCTGGAGTGTAAGGACAGGGGAGAATCAGCCCCAGCATTTT.

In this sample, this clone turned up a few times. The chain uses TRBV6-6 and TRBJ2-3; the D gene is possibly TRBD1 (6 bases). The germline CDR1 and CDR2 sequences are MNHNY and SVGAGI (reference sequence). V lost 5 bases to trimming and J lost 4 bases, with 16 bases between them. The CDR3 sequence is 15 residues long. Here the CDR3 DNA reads TGTGCCAGCAGTCCAGGGGCTCCAAGCGCAGATACGCAGTATTTT. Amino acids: CASSPGAPSADTQYF.

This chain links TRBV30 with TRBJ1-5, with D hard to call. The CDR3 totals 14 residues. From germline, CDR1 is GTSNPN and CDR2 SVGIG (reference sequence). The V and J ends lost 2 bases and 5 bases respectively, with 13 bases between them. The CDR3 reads CAWSRPLDHQPQHF. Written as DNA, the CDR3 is TGTGCCTGGAGTCGACCGTTAGACCATCAGCCCCAGCATTTT.

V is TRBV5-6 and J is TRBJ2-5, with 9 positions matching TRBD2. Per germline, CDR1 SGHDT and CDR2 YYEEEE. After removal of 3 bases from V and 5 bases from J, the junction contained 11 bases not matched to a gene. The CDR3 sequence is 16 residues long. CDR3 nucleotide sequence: TGTGCCAGCAGCTGGACGACTAGCGGAGGGGGGGAGACCCAGTACTTC. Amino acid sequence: CASSWTTSGGGETQYF.

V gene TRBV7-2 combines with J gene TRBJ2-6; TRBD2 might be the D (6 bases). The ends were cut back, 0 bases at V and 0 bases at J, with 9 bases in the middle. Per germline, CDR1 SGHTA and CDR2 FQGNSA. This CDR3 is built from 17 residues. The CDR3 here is CASSLALGGSGANVLTF. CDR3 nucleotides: TGTGCCAGCAGCTTAGCGCTGGGGGGCTCTGGGGCCAACGTCCTGACTTTC.

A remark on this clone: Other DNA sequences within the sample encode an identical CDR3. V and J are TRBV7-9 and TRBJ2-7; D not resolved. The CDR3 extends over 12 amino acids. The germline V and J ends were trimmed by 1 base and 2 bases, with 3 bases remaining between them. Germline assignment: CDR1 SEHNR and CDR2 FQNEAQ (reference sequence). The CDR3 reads CASSLVPYEQYF. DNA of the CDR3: TGTGCCAGCAGCTTAGTTCCCTACGAGCAGTACTTC.